This T cell receptor beta chain is from a study of prognosis after radiotherapy for stage I lung cancer. Study as a whole: From early 2018 through early 2019, patients with stage I non-small cell lung cancer were enrolled. There were no patients who received concurrent therapy with stereotactic body radiotherapy.

General observations from the study: Reportedly, the usage of TRBV and TRBJ genes was not the same in patients with and without metastases. Unique TCR clone counts went down once patients had stereotactic body radiation therapy, median 10,088 versus 6,861.

This CDR3 has 15 amino acids. V trimming: 5 bases; J trimming: 4 bases; junction bases outside the gene matches: 6. Germline CDR1 is SNHLY and CDR2 is FYNNEI. This clonotype was counted many times. Its antigen is undetermined. Using two-round multiplex PCR, the authors amplified TCR beta CDR3 from genomic DNA. Initially, in first-round PCR, primers specific to each TRBV and TRBJ gene were used. TCRdb reprocessed the multiplex PCR reads with MiXCR, giving one entry per CDR3 protein. The sample has 59,000 or so distinct CDR3 sequences; more than 20% are singletons. This TCR came from a donor aged 50 or older with non-small cell lung cancer. The V and J genes are TRBV2 and TRBJ2-1; 9 positions match TRBD2. Sample: PBMCs, taken before or after stereotactic body radiation therapy (not recorded which). Written as DNA, the CDR3 is TGTGCCAGCAGTCCTCTAGCGGGGCCTTACAATGAGCAGTTCTTC. Translated, it gives CASSPLAGPYNEQFF.